A selection of T cell receptor beta chains follows, all from one sample in a study of cytomegalovirus exposure and HLA in healthy donors. Sequencing used immunoSEQ multiplex PCR; TCRdb keeps in-frame clones, though not all of them. The table shows roughly 100,000 clones, with 75% to 90% occurring only once. Material: PBMCs. The origin of the receptors is a man younger than 45 in good health and CMV-seropositive. Both conserved end residues are part of each CDR3. D genes are given only for firm matches. Clone size, where shown, is once, few, many, or a class for clones that have expanded.

j_call d_call cdr3_length v_call clone_size cdr3_aa cdr3_nt
TRBJ2-1 TRBD2 16 TRBV9 NA CASSVVSGGDYNEQFF TGTGCCAGCAGCGTAGTTAGCGGGGGGGACTACAATGAGCAGTTCTTC
TRBJ1-4 NA 15 TRBV7-9 NA CASSATDTTNEKLFF TGTGCCAGCAGCGCCACAGATACAACTAATGAAAAACTGTTTTTT
TRBJ1-1 NA 13 TRBV27 NA CASRGPGPTEAFF TGTGCCAGCAGGGGTCCAGGTCCCACTGAAGCCTTCTTT
TRBJ1-3 NA 15 TRBV2 NA CASSEGQVPGNTIYF TGTGCCAGCAGTGAAGGGCAGGTACCTGGAAACACCATATATTTT
TRBJ2-7 NA 16 TRBV5-4 NA CASSLGGWGSENEQYF TGTGCCAGCAGCTTGGGGGGTTGGGGCTCGGAGAACGAGCAGTACTTC
TRBJ1-1 NA 15 TRBV6-1 NA CASSELGASNTEAFF TGTGCCAGCAGTGAACTGGGGGCCTCGAACACTGAAGCTTTCTTT
TRBJ1-2 NA 15 TRBV27 NA CASSLNGQSNYGYTF TGTGCCAGCAGTTTAAACGGACAATCTAACTATGGCTACACCTTC
TRBJ1-2 TRBD1 16 TRBV5-5 NA CASSLNTRGRTYGYTF TGTGCCAGCAGCTTGAACACCAGGGGGCGAACCTATGGCTACACCTTC
TRBJ1-6 NA 13 TRBV11-1 NA CASSLVAHSPLHF TGTGCCAGCAGCTTGGTGGCCCATTCACCCCTCCACTTT
TRBJ1-1 TRBD1 14 TRBV27 NA CASSPLTGAGGAFF TGTGCCAGCAGCCCCCTGACAGGGGCAGGGGGAGCTTTCTTT
TRBJ1-1 TRBD1 17 TRBV5-1 once CASSLATGQGAGTEAFF TGCGCCAGCAGCTTGGCCACAGGACAGGGGGCAGGAACTGAAGCTTTCTTT
TRBJ2-3 NA 15 TRBV28 NA CASSTARASTDTQYF TGTGCCAGCAGTACCGCGAGGGCTAGCACAGATACGCAGTATTTT
TRBJ2-7 TRBD2 13 TRBV5-6 NA CASSGLVSYEQYF TGTGCCAGCAGCGGACTAGTTTCCTACGAGCAGTACTTC
TRBJ1-2 TRBD1 14 TRBV5-1 NA CASSLGDRIHRYTF TGCGCCAGCAGCTTGGGGGACAGGATCCATCGCTACACCTTC